These 8 T cell receptor beta chains were all obtained from the same sample, sequenced in a study of shared clonotypes between healthy human individuals. Clones were read by immunoSEQ multiplex PCR, and TCRdb kept only the in-frame ones, dropping some. The sample lists roughly 1,500,000 clones; around 98.5% were seen once. Sequencing used naive CD4+ T cells sorted from blood. Specified subset: CD45RA+ positively selected. The receptor set was obtained from a man aged 25 to 40 in good health.

Concerning this clone itself: This specimen includes other DNA sequences encoding the same CDR3. V usage is TRBV4-3 and J usage is TRBJ1-1; D uncertain. Looked up from germline, CDR1 is LGHNA and CDR2 is YSLEER. The V and J ends lost 0 bases and 5 bases respectively, with 13 bases between them. The length of the CDR3 is 15 residues. CDR3 coding DNA: TGCGCCAGCAGCCAAGATCTCGGGATAGGGACTGAAGCTTTCTTT. Its translation: CASSQDLGIGTEAFF.

This clone was recorded once. The rearrangement links TRBV15 to TRBJ2-2; D possibly corresponds to TRBD2 (6 bases). Trimming left V 0 bases short and J 6 bases short, with 17 bases between. Germline V CDR1 and CDR2: LNHNV, YYDKDF (reference sequence). The CDR3 consists of 17 residues. In DNA form, the CDR3 reads TGTGCCACCAGCAGAGATCATGCGGGGCTTGGGGCCGGGGAGCTGTTTTTT. Translation: CATSRDHAGLGAGELFF.

V is TRBV2 and J is TRBJ2-1; 7 nucleotides line up with TRBD1. The CDR3 is made up of 15 amino acids. The V gene end was trimmed by 4 bases and the J gene end by 7 bases; junction bases not matched to a gene: 10. The germline V gene has CDR1 SNHLY and CDR2 FYNNEI. The CDR3 nucleotides read TGTGCCAGCAGTGCCTATGAGGGGGCGATGAATGAGCAGTTCTTC. Encoded protein: CASSAYEGAMNEQFF.

The chain joins TRBV6-5 to TRBJ1-1; D might be TRBD1 (5 bases). CDR3 length: 12 amino acids. In germline, CDR1 is MNHEY, CDR2 SVGAGI. The germline V and J ends were trimmed by 6 bases and 5 bases, with 10 bases remaining between them. The DNA of the CDR3 is TGTGCCAGCAGAGGGACTCAGACTGAAGCTTTCTTT. It is translated as CASRGTQTEAFF.

The V gene is TRBV6-6, the J gene TRBJ2-2, with 8 bases matching TRBD2. V lost 2 bases to trimming and J lost 4 bases; unmatched junction nucleotides: 0. This CDR3 is 14 amino acids long. Germline-derived CDR1 and CDR2 are MNHNY and SVGAGI (reference sequence). CDR3 in amino acids: CASSYAGGTGELFF. CDR3 bases: TGTGCCAGCAGTTACGCGGGAGGCACCGGGGAGCTGTTTTTT.

This clone has only one observation. The chain joins TRBV7-3 to TRBJ2-3; maybe TRBD1 (5 bases). This CDR3 region has 16 residues. Germline lookup yields CDR1 SGHTA and CDR2 FQGTGA. Trimming took off 5 bases at V and 3 bases at J, with 18 bases between the two ends. CDR3 protein: CASSPEAGLATDTQYF. The DNA for the CDR3 is TGTGCCAGCAGCCCCGAGGCAGGGCTGGCAACAGATACGCAGTATTTT. Looking up the rest from reference TRBV7-3 and TRBJ2-3 gives the full variable domain: GAGVSQTPSNKVTEKGKYVELRCDPISGHTALYWYRQSLGQGPEFLIYFQGTGAADDSGLPNDRFFAVRPEGSVSTLKIQRTERGDSAVYLCASSPEAGLATDTQYFGPGTRLTVL.

The chain joins TRBV10-3 to TRBJ1-3; TRBD1 agrees at 11 bases. The germline V gene encodes CDR1 ENHRY and CDR2 SYGVKD. J was trimmed by 4 bases and V by 8 bases; bases with no gene match: 10. The CDR3 runs 16 residues. The CDR3 nucleotides are TGTGCCATCGGAAGAGGACAGGGGGCCGAAGGAAACACCATATATTTT. Its translation: CAIGRGQGAEGNTIYF.

The chain combines TRBV19 with TRBJ2-1, with D tentatively TRBD1 (6 bases). CDR3 length: 13 residues. Germline assignment: CDR1 LNHDA and CDR2 SQIVND (reference sequence). The CDR3 spells CVTGWSGNNEQFF. For the CDR3, the DNA is TGTGTTACAGGGTGGTCTGGCAACAATGAGCAGTTCTTC. Full variable domain (rest looked up from reference TRBV19 and TRBJ2-1): DGGITQSPKYLFRKEGQNVTLSCEQNLNHDAMYWYRQDPGQGLRLIYYSQIVNDFQKGDIAEGYSVSREKKESFPLTVTSAQKNPTAFYLCVTGWSGNNEQFFGPGTRLTVL.